The sequence of this T cell receptor (beta chain) was determined in a study of blood T cells in healthy people across ages. Then a second PCR, running roughly 7 to 11 cycles, was carried out with a sample-barcoded 5' primer and a J-beta primer mix. TCRdb itself ran the 5' RACE reads through MiXCR, one entry per CDR3 protein. Of about 1.7 million distinct CDR3 sequences in the sample, about 28% were seen once. J was trimmed by 3 bases and V by 1 base; bases with no gene match: 12. Germline CDR1 DFQATT, CDR2 SNEGSKA (reference sequence). The CDR3 has 17 residues. Specimen: blood. The TCR comes from a woman aged 25-40 years in good health. This chain links TRBV20-1 with TRBJ2-3; 8 bases match TRBD2. CDR3 sequence reads: CSARVRDGRVVTDTQYF. The CDR3 nucleotides are TGCAGTGCTAGAGTTCGAGACGGGAGGGTCGTTACAGATACGCAGTATTTT.